This TCR beta chain emerged from a study of CD8+ T cells in alopecia areata. Study-wide context: Twice a day, 5 to 10 mg of oral tofacitinib was administered to treated patients. Scoring of severity for treated patients was based on percentage of affected scalp area. Study-level findings and limits: Unlike in mice, where it was clearer, TCR sharing across patients was less clear, possibly HLA-related. Among the 100 top clones, expanded CD8+ clones, like scalp clonality, were significantly decreased by tofacitinib.

Treatment here: oral pan-JAK inhibitor, 5-10 mg twice daily. V shed 4 bases and J 2 bases; nucleotides not matched to a gene: 11. Germline assignment: CDR1 SGHDN and CDR2 FVKESK. The CDR3 is 18 residues long. Details on this clone: The antigen is not known.

Investigators isolated RNA and reverse transcribed it into cDNA to act as the sequencing template. Sequenced by immunoSEQ multiplex PCR; TCRdb stores in-frame clones only, minus some. The sample includes about 42,000 clones, about 71% seen only once; the top ten take 20% to 25%. The J gene is TRBJ1-5, the V gene TRBV14, with TRBD1 matching over 10 bases. The sequence was collected from a human donor with alopecia areata. This specimen was CD8+ T cells sorted from blood, taken at week 4, from a patient treated with tofacitinib. The CDR3 protein is CASSPRDRGSLGNQPQHF. CDR3 sequence (DNA): TGTGCCAGCAGCCCCCGGGACAGGGGTTCCCTAGGCAATCAGCCCCAGCATTTT.